This passage covers 3 T cell receptor beta chains from one sample sequenced in a study of shared T cell receptors in the human thymus. Only in-frame clones appear in the TCRdb table, and some are missing; sequencing was by immunoSEQ multiplex PCR. This sample has under 700,000 clones, with around 78% found just once. These same data were also listed under a study on human thymus T cells.

The sequenced sample consisted of thymocytes. The source is a boy younger than two with a congenital heart defect.

As for this clone: The junction departs from the called germline gene at one end, perhaps through a read error. The chain carries TRBV2 and TRBJ2-7; the match to TRBD1 covers 9 bases. Germline CDR1 and CDR2: SNHLY and FYNNEI. The CDR3 contains 11 residues. CDR3 in amino acids: CASSLGQGPCF. Written as DNA, the CDR3 is TGTGCCAGCAGCCTTGGACAGGGGCCTTGCTTC.

This clone was observed a few times. V usage is TRBV6-5 and J usage is TRBJ1-2, with 9 nucleotides matching TRBD1. Germline loops: CDR1 MNHEY, CDR2 SVGAGI. The trim removed 5 bases at V and 7 bases at J, leaving 8 bases unmatched. CDR3 size: 14 residues. CDR3 nucleotides: TGTGCCAGCAGTGTCCGGGACAGGGCCGGTGGCTACACCTTC. This translates into CASSVRDRAGGYTF.

This clone was seen only a few times. V and J are TRBV25-1 and TRBJ1-4; D might be TRBD1 (5 bases). The germline V gene has CDR1 MGHDK and CDR2 SYGVNS. V was pared by 4 bases and J by 8 bases, with 17 bases between. The CDR3 has 15 amino acids. In DNA, the CDR3 is TGTGCCAGCAGTGGCTCGACAGTGGGGTTGGAAAAACTGTTTTTT. Its translation: CASSGSTVGLEKLFF.